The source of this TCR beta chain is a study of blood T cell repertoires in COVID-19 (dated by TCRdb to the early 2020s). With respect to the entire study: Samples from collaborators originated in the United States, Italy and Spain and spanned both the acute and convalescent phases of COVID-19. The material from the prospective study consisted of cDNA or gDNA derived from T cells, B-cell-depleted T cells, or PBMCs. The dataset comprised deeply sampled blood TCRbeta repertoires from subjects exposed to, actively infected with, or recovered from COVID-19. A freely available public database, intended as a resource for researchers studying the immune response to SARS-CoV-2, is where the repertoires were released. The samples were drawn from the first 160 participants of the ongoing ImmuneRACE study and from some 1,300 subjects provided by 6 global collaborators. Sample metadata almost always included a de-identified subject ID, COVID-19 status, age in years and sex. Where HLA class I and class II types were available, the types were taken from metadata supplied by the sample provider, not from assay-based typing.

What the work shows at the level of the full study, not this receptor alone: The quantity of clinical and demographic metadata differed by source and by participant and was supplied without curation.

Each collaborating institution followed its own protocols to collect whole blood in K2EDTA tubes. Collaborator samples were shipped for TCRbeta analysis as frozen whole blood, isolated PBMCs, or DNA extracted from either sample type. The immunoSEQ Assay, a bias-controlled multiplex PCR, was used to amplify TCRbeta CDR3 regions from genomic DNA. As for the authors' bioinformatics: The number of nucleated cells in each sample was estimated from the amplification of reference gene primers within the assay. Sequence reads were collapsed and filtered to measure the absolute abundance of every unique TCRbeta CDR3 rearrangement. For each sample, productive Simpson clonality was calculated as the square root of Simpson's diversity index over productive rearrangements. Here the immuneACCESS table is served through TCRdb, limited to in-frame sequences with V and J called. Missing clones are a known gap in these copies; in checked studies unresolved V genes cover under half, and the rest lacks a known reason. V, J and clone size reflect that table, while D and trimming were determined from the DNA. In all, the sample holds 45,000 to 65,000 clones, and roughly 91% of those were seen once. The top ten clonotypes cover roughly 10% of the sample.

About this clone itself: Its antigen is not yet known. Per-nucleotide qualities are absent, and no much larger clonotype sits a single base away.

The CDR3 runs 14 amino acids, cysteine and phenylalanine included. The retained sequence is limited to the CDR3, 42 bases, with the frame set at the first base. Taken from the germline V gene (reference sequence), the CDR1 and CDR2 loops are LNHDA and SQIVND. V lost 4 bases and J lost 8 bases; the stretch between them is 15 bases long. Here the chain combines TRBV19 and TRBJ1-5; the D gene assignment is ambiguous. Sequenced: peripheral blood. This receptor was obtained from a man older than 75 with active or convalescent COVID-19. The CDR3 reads CASSRQLITEPQHF. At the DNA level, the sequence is TGTGCCAGTAGTAGACAACTGATCACGGAGCCCCAGCATTTT.